These 30 T cell receptor beta chains were all obtained from the same sample, sequenced in a study of cytomegalovirus exposure and HLA in healthy donors. The PCR had 60 Vbeta and 13 Jbeta primers. TCRdb's table, derived via immunoSEQ multiplex PCR, lists solely in-frame clones and lacks some. The data contain 65,000 to 70,000 clones, less than 75% of them singletons. Source material: PBMCs. The receptors derive from a woman in her 30s in good health and CMV-seronegative.

In DNA form, the CDR3 reads TGTGCCAGCAGTGAAGGGACAGGGAAAGAGACCCAGTACTTC. Its translation is CASSEGTGKETQYF. J is TRBJ2-5 and V is TRBV2; TRBD1 matches 8 bases. The CDR3 has 14 residues. V lost 1 base to trimming and J lost 3 bases; unmatched junction nucleotides: 1. The V gene's germline CDR1 is SNHLY and CDR2 FYNNEI.

This sequence joins TRBV7-2 and TRBJ1-3, with D unresolved. This CDR3 has 15 amino acids. Germline-derived CDR1 and CDR2 are SGHTA and FQGNSA. With 5 bases removed from V and 3 bases from J, the gap between germline ends came to 14 bases. This CDR3 reads CASSLDQRIGNTIYF. The CDR3 region has the DNA TGTGCCAGCAGCCTCGACCAGAGGATTGGAAACACCATATATTTT.

Comment on this clone: Other DNA sequences of this sample code for an identical CDR3. J is TRBJ1-5 and V is TRBV28; 8 bases line up with TRBD1. Germline loops: CDR1 MDHEN, CDR2 SYDVKM. This CDR3 has 15 amino acids. Trimming removed 2 bases from V and 2 bases from J; junction bases left unmatched: 2. CDR3 nucleotides: TGTGCCAGCAGTTTACAGGGGGCACGCAATCAGCCCCAGCATTTT. It encodes CASSLQGARNQPQHF. The full variable domain, with the rest looked up from reference TRBV28 and TRBJ1-5, is DVKVTQSSRYLVKRTGEKVFLECVQDMDHENMFWYRQDPGLGLRLIYFSYDVKMKEKGDIPEGYSVSREKKERFSLILESASTNQTSMYLCASSLQGARNQPQHFGDGTRLSIL.

The J gene is TRBJ2-7, the V gene TRBV30, with D possibly matching TRBD1 (6 bases). The V and J ends lost 3 bases and 1 base respectively, with 13 bases between them. Germline V gene lookup returns CDR1 GTSNPN and CDR2 SVGIG (reference sequence). The CDR3 is 14 amino acids. In DNA, the CDR3 is TGTGCCTGGAGCGATTCGACAGGATCCTACGAGCAGTACTTC. As protein: CAWSDSTGSYEQYF. The full variable domain, completed using reference TRBV30 and TRBJ2-7, is SQTIHQWPATLVQPVGSPLSLECTVEGTSNPNLYWYRQAAGRGLQLLFYSVGIGQISSEVPQNLSASRPQDRQFILSSKKLLLSDSGFYLCAWSDSTGSYEQYFGPGTRLTVT.

V and J are TRBV25-1 and TRBJ2-2; 9 nucleotides align to TRBD2. Germline loops: CDR1 MGHDK, CDR2 SYGVNS. The V and J ends lost 8 bases and 3 bases, in that order; junction bases with no gene match: 7. There are 15 residues in the CDR3. The CDR3 DNA reads TGTGCCAGCCAACCGGCGGGGGGGCACACCGGGGAGCTGTTTTTT. Its translation: CASQPAGGHTGELFF.

The genes are TRBV5-6 and TRBJ1-1, with TRBD1 matching 7 bases. The CDR3 is made up of 15 amino acids. From germline, CDR1 is SGHDT and CDR2 YYEEEE. V lost 0 bases to trimming and J lost 3 bases; unmatched junction nucleotides: 5. The CDR3 coding sequence is TGTGCCAGCAGCTTGGAGGGACAGCATTACACTGAAGCTTTCTTT. Its protein product is CASSLEGQHYTEAFF.

The genes are TRBV6-1 and TRBJ2-5; 9 nucleotides match TRBD1. This CDR3 has 16 residues. CDR1 MNHNS and CDR2 SASEGT come from the germline V gene. J lost 5 bases, V lost 2 bases, and 9 bases had no gene match. CDR3 DNA sequence: TGTGCCAGCAGTGAAACCACCGGGACAGGGAAGGAGACCCAGTACTTC. As protein: CASSETTGTGKETQYF.

The CDR3 sequence is CASSVPGQGVNGYTF. In DNA, the CDR3 is TGTGCCAGCAGTGTCCCGGGACAGGGGGTTAATGGCTACACCTTC. This sequence joins TRBV25-1 and TRBJ1-2, with TRBD1 matching over 11 bases. CDR1 is MGHDK and CDR2 is SYGVNS in the germline V gene. The CDR3 consists of 15 residues. V lost 4 bases to trimming and J lost 6 bases; unmatched junction nucleotides: 7.

The chain joins TRBV9 to TRBJ2-5, with D possibly being TRBD2 (5 bases). V lost 5 bases and J 2 bases, leaving 22 bases between the germline ends. Germline V gene sequence: CDR1 SGDLS, CDR2 YYNGEE. The CDR3 is made up of 17 amino acids. The chain's CDR3 is CASSVSPGMAWQETQYF. As DNA, the CDR3 is TGTGCCAGCAGTGTCAGCCCGGGGATGGCTTGGCAAGAGACCCAGTACTTC.

The V call is TRBV4-1, the J call TRBJ2-7; no reliable D call. Trimming shortened V by 0 bases and J by 3 bases, and 9 bases separated the two germline ends. Germline V gene lookup returns CDR1 MGHRA and CDR2 YSYEKL. This CDR3 has 14 residues. The CDR3 sequence is CASSQEEVLYEQYF. CDR3 sequence (DNA): TGCGCCAGCAGCCAAGAAGAGGTCCTCTACGAGCAGTACTTC.

This clone was seen a handful of times. The rearrangement joins TRBV7-9 to TRBJ1-4; 11 nucleotides agree with TRBD1. CDR1 SEHNR and CDR2 FQNEAQ come from the germline V gene (reference sequence). With V trimmed by 5 bases and J by 8 bases, 7 bases remained unmatched. CDR3 size: 15 residues. CDR3 nucleotide sequence: TGTGCCAGCAGCATCGGGACAGGGGGGGACGAAAAACTGTTTTTT. This gives the protein CASSIGTGGDEKLFF.

The chain is built from TRBV18 and TRBJ1-2; TRBD1 matches 8 bases. Looked up from germline, CDR1 is KGHSH and CDR2 is LQKENI. This CDR3 comprises 13 residues. The J segment lost 6 bases and the V segment lost 3 bases, leaving 3 bases of the junction unmatched. The CDR3 reads CASSPGQDNGYTF. As DNA, the CDR3 is TGTGCCAGCTCACCGGGACAGGACAATGGCTACACCTTC. The variable domain in full, completed from reference TRBV18 and TRBJ1-2, reads NAGVMQNPRHLVRRRGQEARLRCSPMKGHSHVYWYRQLPEEGLKFMVYLQKENIIDESGMPKERFSAEFPKEGPSILRIQQVVRGDSAAYFCASSPGQDNGYTFGSGTRLTVV.

The V call is TRBV5-4, the J call TRBJ1-2, with TRBD1 identical over 9 bases. This CDR3 comprises 14 residues. The V gene's germline CDR1 is SGHNT and CDR2 YYREEE (reference sequence). V dropped 3 bases and J dropped 8; count of bases not matched to a gene: 8. The CDR3 DNA reads as TGTGCCAGCAGCTCGGGACAGGGTCTTTACGGCTACACCTTC. Its translation is CASSSGQGLYGYTF.

This clone was detected a few times. This chain uses TRBV19 with TRBJ1-5; D unclear. Per germline, CDR1 LNHDA and CDR2 SQIVND (reference sequence). This CDR3 region has 15 residues. V was cut by 10 bases and J by 1 base, with 17 bases left in between. Here the CDR3 reads CATSREFRSNQPQHF. The CDR3 DNA is TGTGCCACCTCGAGGGAGTTTAGGAGCAATCAGCCCCAGCATTTT.

The chain uses TRBV9 and TRBJ2-5, with 12 nucleotides matching TRBD2. Trimming cost V 0 bases and J 9 bases; bases outside gene matches: 6. This CDR3 region has 15 residues. Germline CDR1 is SGDLS and CDR2 is YYNGEE. The CDR3 nucleotides are TGTGCCAGCAGCGTAGACCTAGCGGGGGGGGGTGCCCAGTACTTC. This gives the protein CASSVDLAGGGAQYF.

The chain couples TRBV7-9 to TRBJ1-2; 10 nucleotides match TRBD1. This CDR3 has 15 residues. V was pared by 3 bases and J by 3 bases, with 4 bases of the junction left unmatched. CDR1 SEHNR and CDR2 FQNEAQ come from the germline V gene (reference sequence). The CDR3 DNA follows: TGTGCCAGCAGCTTGGGACAGGGGAAGGACTATGGCTACACCTTC. Amino acid sequence: CASSLGQGKDYGYTF.

This chain joins TRBV2 and TRBJ2-5, with D hard to call. Trimming took off 4 bases at V and 5 bases at J, with 11 bases between the two ends. The germline V gene has CDR1 SNHLY and CDR2 FYNNEI. The CDR3 runs to 13 residues. Here the CDR3 reads CASSVQVAETQYF. The CDR3 DNA reads as TGTGCCAGCAGTGTCCAGGTCGCGGAGACCCAGTACTTC.

Points on this clone: The CDR3 does not close with the conserved phenylalanine or tryptophan, likely indicating a read error. The chain couples TRBV2 to TRBJ2-3; D gene ambiguous. Deletions cut 10 bases from V and 0 bases from J, with 14 bases between. The CDR3 totals 14 residues. CDR1 and CDR2 (germline): SNHLY, FYNNEI. CDR3 nucleotide sequence: TGTGCCACGACGCAAATGACTAGCACAGATACGCAGTATGTT. This gives the protein CATTQMTSTDTQYV.

This clone was seen once. The J gene is TRBJ1-5, the V gene TRBV30; 8 bases fit TRBD1. The CDR3 is 14 amino acids. CDR1 is GTSNPN and CDR2 is SVGIG in the germline V gene (reference sequence). Losses at the gene ends were 3 bases for V and 5 bases for J; bases not matched to a gene: 6. As DNA, the CDR3 is TGTGCCTGGAGGAAGCAGGGGGCGGATCAGCCCCAGCATTTT. As protein: CAWRKQGADQPQHF.

The chain carries TRBV4-1 and TRBJ1-2, with TRBD1 matching 10 bases. Germline assignment: CDR1 MGHRA and CDR2 YSYEKL. Germline trimming cut 0 bases from V and 7 bases from J; bases unmatched to any gene: 5. CDR3 length equals 15 residues. DNA for the CDR3: TGCGCCAGCAGCCAAGAGGGACAGGGGAGTTCTGGCTACACCTTC. It is translated as CASSQEGQGSSGYTF.

The table lists this clone with a few counts. The J gene is TRBJ2-1, the V gene TRBV6-4; TRBD2 might be the D (6 bases). Trimming removed 2 bases from V and 8 bases from J, with 13 bases in between. The CDR3 contains 14 residues. CDR1 is MRHNA, CDR2 SNTAGT, per germline. The CDR3 DNA reads TGTGCCAGCAGTGACCGCGCGGGGAGCCATGAGCAGTTCTTC. This translates into CASSDRAGSHEQFF.

This clone was detected only once. The CDR3 protein is CASSSDRGKTYEQYF. CDR3 in DNA: TGTGCCAGCAGCTCGGACAGGGGTAAGACCTACGAGCAGTACTTC. V usage is TRBV7-8 and J usage is TRBJ2-7; 9 bases match TRBD1. CDR3 size: 15 residues. The V gene end was trimmed by 4 bases and the J gene end by 2 bases; junction bases not matched to a gene: 6. Germline CDR1 and CDR2: SGHVS and FQNEAQ.

The table lists this clone with a few counts. The chain combines TRBV4-2 with TRBJ1-5, with D possibly matching TRBD1 (5 bases). Germline V gene data show CDR1 as LGHNA and CDR2 as YNFKEQ. CDR3 length: 17 amino acids. Trimming took off 2 bases at V and 1 base at J, with 15 bases between the two ends. CDR3 sequence: CASSQTTGRGSNQPQHF. In DNA, the CDR3 is TGTGCCAGCAGCCAAACTACGGGGAGGGGAAGCAATCAGCCCCAGCATTTT.

This clone was found once. The rearrangement joins TRBV30 to TRBJ1-2, with D hard to call. This CDR3 is 13 amino acids long. The ends were cut back, 3 bases at V and 4 bases at J, with 12 bases in the middle. Germline assignment: CDR1 GTSNPN and CDR2 SVGIG (reference sequence). The CDR3 reads CAWRYSGSYGYTF. The CDR3, as DNA: TGTGCCTGGAGATACTCGGGTTCCTATGGCTACACCTTC.

The chain has TRBV10-1 and TRBJ2-1; D is perhaps TRBD2 (7 bases). The V gene lost 3 bases and the J gene lost 7 bases, with 16 bases spanning the gap. From germline, CDR1 is WNHNN and CDR2 SYGVQD (reference sequence). This CDR3 has 15 residues. This CDR3 reads CASSETGGGVNEQFF. The CDR3 DNA follows: TGCGCCAGCAGTGAAACTGGGGGGGGCGTGAATGAGCAGTTCTTC.

This clone was counted between two and nine times. The chain links TRBV6-1 to TRBJ1-1; the match to TRBD1 covers 9 bases. CDR3 length: 15 amino acids. Unmatched junction bases numbered 6, after V lost 7 bases and J lost 0 bases. Germline CDR1 MNHNS, CDR2 SASEGT. The CDR3 DNA is TGTGCCAGCATGAGGGGACAGGGATTGAACACTGAAGCTTTCTTT. It is translated as CASMRGQGLNTEAFF.

The genes are TRBV27 and TRBJ2-3; 7 nucleotides line up with TRBD2. The CDR3 totals 14 residues. J gave up 2 bases and V 8 bases, and 7 bases lay outside the gene matches. CDR1 is MNHEY and CDR2 is SMNVEV in the germline V gene (reference sequence). The CDR3 loop is CASSYREATDTQYF. The CDR3 DNA follows: TGTGCCAGCTCATATCGGGAGGCCACAGATACGCAGTATTTT.

This clone has just a few counts. This chain links TRBV5-1 with TRBJ1-5, with D possibly being TRBD1 (5 bases). The CDR3 contains 14 residues. Per the germline V gene, CDR1 is SGHRS and CDR2 is YFSETQ. The ends were cut back, 3 bases at V and 4 bases at J, with 11 bases in the middle. CDR3 sequence reads: CASSWDGGNQPQHF. The CDR3 coding sequence is TGCGCCAGCAGCTGGGATGGGGGGAATCAGCCCCAGCATTTT.

There are a few counts of this clone. This chain links TRBV6-1 with TRBJ1-1, with 8 nucleotides matching TRBD1. Germline assignment: CDR1 MNHNS and CDR2 SASEGT. V lost 4 bases to trimming and J lost 7 bases; unmatched junction nucleotides: 11. The CDR3 is made up of 15 amino acids. Written as DNA, the CDR3 is TGTGCCAGCAGTGTAACACCGACAGGGGAAGGTGAAGCTTTCTTT. It is translated as CASSVTPTGEGEAFF.

The rearrangement uses TRBV4-2 and TRBJ1-5, with 7 bases lining up with TRBD1. V shed 4 bases, J shed 1 base, and the junction held 1 base outside the gene matches. Germline CDR1 LGHNA, CDR2 YNFKEQ. This CDR3 comprises 14 residues. The CDR3 reads CASSLTGSNQPQHF. DNA for the CDR3: TGTGCCAGCAGCCTGACAGGGAGCAATCAGCCCCAGCATTTT.